Following are 32 T cell receptor beta chains from one sample sequenced in a study of cytomegalovirus exposure and HLA in healthy donors. Amplification used 60 Vbeta primers and 13 Jbeta primers. Data came from immunoSEQ multiplex PCR; TCRdb stores just in-frame clones and leaves some out. Among approximately 170,000 clones listed, over 70% were seen once. Material for sequencing was PBMCs. Source of these receptors: a woman aged 40 to 49 in good health and CMV-seropositive.

This clone was observed a single time. The J gene is TRBJ2-3, the V gene TRBV27, with TRBD2 identical over 8 bases. The CDR3 has 15 residues. V dropped 8 bases and J dropped 2; count of bases not matched to a gene: 9. In germline, CDR1 is MNHEY, CDR2 SMNVEV (reference sequence). CDR3 coding DNA: TGTGCCAGCTCGCTAGCGGGTTCCTACACAGATACGCAGTATTTT. Its translation: CASSLAGSYTDTQYF.

V is TRBV4-3 and J is TRBJ2-1; no reliable D call. This CDR3 comprises 15 residues. CDR1 LGHNA and CDR2 YSLEER come from the germline V gene. Trimming removed 0 bases from V and 1 base from J, with 7 bases in between. CDR3 region: CASSQEQVSYNEQFF. The CDR3 DNA reads TGCGCCAGCAGCCAAGAGCAGGTGTCCTACAATGAGCAGTTCTTC.

This clone was counted only a few times. The V call is TRBV6-5, the J call TRBJ2-2; 7 nucleotides align to TRBD1. CDR3 size: 14 residues. The ends lost 7 bases at V and 4 bases at J; junction bases unmatched: 6. CDR1 and CDR2 (germline): MNHEY, SVGAGI. The CDR3 DNA reads TGTGCCAGCACTGTGGGACAGCGCACCGGGGAGCTGTTTTTT. Protein product: CASTVGQRTGELFF.

This clone has more than one count but fewer than ten. Other DNA sequences in this specimen translate into the identical CDR3. The chain uses TRBV7-8 and TRBJ1-3; TRBD1 is a possible D gene (6 bases). The germline V and J ends were trimmed by 1 base and 2 bases, with 6 bases remaining between them. Germline CDR1 and CDR2: SGHVS and FQNEAQ. The CDR3 loop spans 14 amino acids. CDR3 sequence (DNA): TGTGCCAGCAGCTTAGGGACAGCTGGAAACACCATATATTTT. It is translated as CASSLGTAGNTIYF.

This chain links TRBV19 with TRBJ1-3, with unresolved D. V gave up 3 bases and J gave up 2 bases, with 14 bases separating them. The CDR3 sequence is 16 residues long. Germline V gene data show CDR1 as LNHDA and CDR2 as SQIVND (reference sequence). CDR3 region: CASSIRDTGTGNTIYF. The CDR3 region has the DNA TGTGCCAGTAGTATTCGAGACACCGGGACTGGAAACACCATATATTTT.

The rearrangement joins TRBV10-3 to TRBJ1-2; D remains ambiguous. The germline V gene encodes CDR1 ENHRY and CDR2 SYGVKD. The CDR3 totals 12 residues. Trimming took off 1 base at V and 11 bases at J, with 11 bases between the two ends. CDR3 DNA sequence: TGTGCCATCAGTGAGTTGGAAGGAGATTACACCTTC. Translation: CAISELEGDYTF.

The V call is TRBV28, the J call TRBJ2-1; 7 bases are shared with TRBD1. Losses at the gene ends were 3 bases for V and 7 bases for J; bases not matched to a gene: 3. The CDR3 consists of 13 residues. Per the germline V gene, CDR1 is MDHEN and CDR2 is SYDVKM. This CDR3 reads CASSLHRGNEQFF. CDR3 DNA sequence: TGTGCCAGCAGTTTGCACAGGGGTAATGAGCAGTTCTTC.

V is TRBV9 and J is TRBJ1-1, with 7 bases fitting TRBD1. The CDR3 sequence is 16 residues long. Trimming at V came to 2 bases and at J to 3 bases, leaving 10 bases not matched to a gene. Germline V lookup: CDR1 SGDLS, CDR2 YYNGEE. The CDR3 bases are TGTGCCAGCAGCGTTTCCCTGGCAGGGGGTGACACTGAAGCTTTCTTT. It codes for CASSVSLAGGDTEAFF.

The genes are TRBV5-1 and TRBJ2-5; 11 bases agree with TRBD2. Germline assignment: CDR1 SGHRS and CDR2 YFSETQ. J gave up 2 bases and V 0 bases, and 6 bases lay outside the gene matches. This CDR3 contains 17 residues. The CDR3 DNA reads TGCGCCAGCAGCTTGGTAGCGGGGGGGCCAGGGCAAGAGACCCAGTACTTC. Translation: CASSLVAGGPGQETQYF. Looking up the rest from reference TRBV5-1 and TRBJ2-5 gives the full variable domain: KAGVTQTPRYLIKTRGQQVTLSCSPISGHRSVSWYQQTPGQGLQFLFEYFSETQRNKGNFPGRFSGRQFSNSRSEMNVSTLELGDSALYLCASSLVAGGPGQETQYFGPGTRLLVL.

The chain employs TRBV5-1 and TRBJ1-1, with 10 bases that match TRBD1. This CDR3 contains 15 residues. V was clipped by 2 bases and J by 6 bases; unmatched bases: 7. Germline CDR1 is SGHRS and CDR2 is YFSETQ. The CDR3 DNA sequence: TGCGCCAGCAGCTTTGGGGACAGGGGTATGGCTGAAGCTTTCTTT. This gives the protein CASSFGDRGMAEAFF.

This clone has only one observation. The gene calls are TRBV15 and TRBJ2-4; 10 bases agree with TRBD1. Germline V lookup: CDR1 LNHNV, CDR2 YYDKDF (reference sequence). V gave up 5 bases and J gave up 5 bases; unmatched junction bases: 9. The CDR3 has 16 residues. This CDR3 reads CATSLPGQGTQNIQYF. The CDR3 DNA is TGTGCCACCAGCCTCCCGGGACAGGGGACCCAAAACATTCAGTACTTC.

The V call is TRBV7-7, the J call TRBJ2-7, with 9 positions matching TRBD1. Germline V gene lookup returns CDR1 SSHAT and CDR2 FNYEAQ (reference sequence). J was trimmed by 7 bases and V by 3 bases; bases with no gene match: 7. The CDR3 has 14 amino acids. CDR3 region: CASSLGQGVGEQYF. CDR3 nucleotide sequence: TGTGCCAGCAGCTTGGGACAGGGAGTGGGGGAGCAGTACTTC.

This chain links TRBV7-2 with TRBJ2-1; TRBD2 might be the D (7 bases). The CDR3 has 16 residues. The V gene's germline CDR1 is SGHTA and CDR2 FQGNSA. The V and J ends lost 2 bases and 7 bases respectively, with 18 bases between them. Here the CDR3 DNA reads TGTGCCAGCAGCTTATCTATTTGGGGGGGGGCGAATGAGCAGTTCTTC. Its protein is CASSLSIWGGANEQFF.

The CDR3, as DNA: TGTGCCAGCAGCGTAATGTCAGGGGGTCTTCCCGGGGAGCTGTTTTTT. It encodes CASSVMSGGLPGELFF. This chain joins TRBV9 and TRBJ2-2, with 7 bases fitting TRBD1. The CDR3 is 16 residues long. From germline, CDR1 is SGDLS and CDR2 YYNGEE. Unmatched junction bases numbered 9, after V lost 1 base and J lost 6 bases.

With respect to this clone: An end of the junction differs from the germline gene, which may be a read error. The chain recombines TRBV7-9 with TRBJ1-1; a weak D match, TRBD1 (6 bases). Germline CDR1 reads SEHNR; CDR2 reads FQNEAQ (reference sequence). The CDR3 has 12 residues. CDR3 coding DNA: TGTTCCAGCAGCTTATCAGGGGTCGAGGCTTTCTTT. Residues: CSSSLSGVEAFF.

The CDR3 region has the DNA TGTGCCTGGAGTGTACTTAGCGGGGCGCCCGGGGAGCTGTTTTTT. It is translated as CAWSVLSGAPGELFF. The J gene is TRBJ2-2, the V gene TRBV30, with 8 bases aligning to TRBD2. V shed 0 bases, J shed 6 bases, and the junction held 6 bases outside the gene matches. From germline, CDR1 is GTSNPN and CDR2 SVGIG (reference sequence). The CDR3 contains 15 residues.

The J gene is TRBJ1-1, the V gene TRBV6-5; D unresolved. From germline, CDR1 is MNHEY and CDR2 SVGAGI. Deletions cut 5 bases from V and 10 bases from J, with 17 bases between. The CDR3 loop spans 13 amino acids. CDR3 sequence: CASSPSGYKGAFF. The CDR3 nucleotides read TGTGCCAGCAGTCCTTCGGGGTATAAGGGAGCTTTCTTT.

The chain joins TRBV4-2 to TRBJ1-1; D gene ambiguous. V lost 0 bases, J lost 4 bases, and 21 bases lay in between. The CDR3 has 18 residues. Germline CDR1 LGHNA, CDR2 YNFKEQ. CDR3: CASSQDLSQRMGRTEAFF. The CDR3 DNA follows: TGTGCCAGCAGCCAAGATCTAAGTCAGCGGATGGGTCGCACTGAAGCTTTCTTT.

This sequence joins TRBV5-1 and TRBJ2-2; tentative D call: TRBD1 (5 bases). Trimming shortened V by 4 bases and J by 4 bases, and 20 bases separated the two germline ends. Looked up from germline, CDR1 is SGHRS and CDR2 is YFSETQ. The CDR3 has 17 amino acids. In DNA, the CDR3 is TGCGCCAGCAGCCCTACCCCTCAGGGAAAGGGCACCGGGGAGCTGTTTTTT. It yields the protein CASSPTPQGKGTGELFF.

V gene TRBV5-1 combines with J gene TRBJ1-3, with D unresolved. This CDR3 is built from 15 residues. Germline CDR1 and CDR2: SGHRS and YFSETQ. The germline V and J ends were trimmed by 1 base and 4 bases, with 12 bases remaining between them. The CDR3 DNA reads as TGCGCCAGCAGCTTGAAGGCGGGCGGCGGAAACACCATATATTTT. Amino acids: CASSLKAGGGNTIYF.

This clone was seen more than once but under ten times. The CDR3 DNA follows: TGTGCCAGCAGCTACTCGGGGAACACTGAAGCTTTCTTT. It translates to CASSYSGNTEAFF. The chain employs TRBV7-3 and TRBJ1-1; no clear D. The CDR3 spans 13 residues. V was trimmed by 4 bases and J by 1 base, leaving 7 bases between them. In germline, CDR1 is SGHTA, CDR2 FQGTGA.

The chain joins TRBV2 to TRBJ1-1; TRBD1 is a possible D gene (6 bases). Germline V gene sequence: CDR1 SNHLY, CDR2 FYNNEI. The CDR3 runs to 13 residues. The V end was cut by 7 bases, the J end by 4 bases, with 13 bases between. The CDR3, as DNA: TGTGCCAGCAATCTACAGGGCTCCACTGAAGCTTTCTTT. Protein product: CASNLQGSTEAFF.

This clone was seen just once. The rearrangement uses TRBV5-4 and TRBJ2-5; 7 nucleotides agree with TRBD1. The J call may be wrong; the DNA end is better matched by TRBJ2-7. The CDR3 runs to 14 residues. Per the germline V gene, CDR1 is SGHNT and CDR2 is YYREEE (reference sequence). CDR3 protein: CASSLTTGSYEQYF. The DNA for the CDR3 is TGTGCCAGCAGCTTGACGACAGGGTCCTACGAGCAGTACTTC.

V usage is TRBV14 and J usage is TRBJ2-1; 8 bases match TRBD1. The CDR3 consists of 17 residues. The V gene's germline CDR1 is SGHDN and CDR2 FVKESK. V gave up 5 bases and J gave up 5 bases; unmatched junction bases: 14. The CDR3 is CASSRIPPGTGDNEQFF. The CDR3 coding sequence is TGTGCCAGCAGCAGAATCCCTCCCGGGACAGGAGACAATGAGCAGTTCTTC.

The chain recombines TRBV9 with TRBJ1-3; 8 bases match TRBD1. V shed 3 bases and J 4 bases; nucleotides not matched to a gene: 6. Germline V gene sequence: CDR1 SGDLS, CDR2 YYNGEE. The CDR3 covers 15 residues. This CDR3 reads CASSDQGAPGNTIYF. As DNA, the CDR3 is TGTGCCAGCAGCGACCAGGGGGCTCCAGGAAACACCATATATTTT.

This clone is a singleton in its sample. This sequence joins TRBV5-1 and TRBJ1-1; D might be TRBD1 (6 bases). The CDR3 is 15 amino acids. The V gene lost 4 bases and the J gene lost 1 base, with 14 bases spanning the gap. Germline V gene data show CDR1 as SGHRS and CDR2 as YFSETQ. The DNA for the CDR3 is TGCGCCAGCAGCGGAGGGGGGGCGGAGAACACTGAAGCTTTCTTT. Amino acid sequence: CASSGGGAENTEAFF.

This sequence joins TRBV6-5 and TRBJ1-6; D unclear. The CDR3 has 16 amino acids. V was shortened by 0 bases and J by 5 bases, with 11 bases between the two germline ends. The germline V gene has CDR1 MNHEY and CDR2 SVGAGI. CDR3 sequence (DNA): TGTGCCAGCAGTTACTCGGGCGGGGTCCATAATTCACCCCTCCACTTT. Translating it yields CASSYSGGVHNSPLHF.

The chain has TRBV18 and TRBJ1-1, with TRBD1 matching 10 bases. V dropped 4 bases and J dropped 8; count of bases not matched to a gene: 10. Germline CDR1 reads KGHSH; CDR2 reads LQKENI. The CDR3 contains 15 residues. The CDR3 sequence is CASSQGPGQGTEAFF. CDR3 nucleotides: TGTGCCAGCTCACAAGGACCGGGACAGGGGACCGAAGCTTTCTTT.

The chain couples TRBV5-1 to TRBJ2-5, with 11 bases identical to TRBD2. CDR3 length: 15 residues. Germline V gene lookup returns CDR1 SGHRS and CDR2 YFSETQ. V shed 4 bases, J shed 5 bases, and the junction held 7 bases outside the gene matches. The CDR3 loop is CASSPTSGVLETQYF. Here the CDR3 DNA reads TGCGCCAGCAGCCCGACTAGCGGGGTCCTCGAGACCCAGTACTTC.

The chain joins TRBV5-6 to TRBJ2-1, with 15 positions matching TRBD2. The CDR3 is 19 residues long. Germline CDR1 is SGHDT and CDR2 is YYEEEE. The V gene end was trimmed by 3 bases and the J gene end by 7 bases; junction bases not matched to a gene: 14. CDR3: CASSSPSGTSGGYYNEQFF. CDR3 in DNA: TGTGCCAGCAGCTCCCCATCCGGGACTAGCGGGGGGTATTATAATGAGCAGTTCTTC.

The V call is TRBV6-1, the J call TRBJ1-1; 9 positions match TRBD1. This CDR3 spans 19 amino acids. The trim removed 1 base at V and 3 bases at J, leaving 15 bases unmatched. Per germline, CDR1 MNHNS and CDR2 SASEGT. DNA for the CDR3: TGTGCCAGCAGTGAAGGAATTGAGTGGGGACAGGGTGACCACACTGAAGCTTTCTTT. Amino acids: CASSEGIEWGQGDHTEAFF.

The genes are TRBV6-5 and TRBJ2-6; D is undetermined. The CDR3 is 14 amino acids. Trimming stripped 3 bases from V and 8 bases from J, with 11 bases between. Germline V CDR1 and CDR2: MNHEY, SVGAGI. CDR3 sequence: CASSYVFPPNVLTF. The CDR3 DNA follows: TGTGCCAGCAGTTATGTCTTTCCTCCCAACGTCCTGACTTTC.